A single sample is the source of the 28 T cell receptor beta chains below, sequenced in a study of blood T cell repertoires in COVID-19. The method was immunoSEQ multiplex PCR; TCRdb's version includes in-frame clones alone and lacks a portion of them. The table includes about 28,000 clones, approximately 87% detected once. Sequencing was performed on peripheral blood. The receptors come from a man aged 65 to 79 with active COVID-19.

For this clone: Within the sample, other DNA sequences also encode this same CDR3. This sequence joins TRBV18 and TRBJ1-1; D not resolved. Germline-derived CDR1 and CDR2 are KGHSH and LQKENI. The germline V and J ends were trimmed by 3 bases and 3 bases, with 8 bases remaining between them. This CDR3 comprises 13 residues. The CDR3 coding sequence is TGTGCCAGCTCACCGTCCCGGGACACTGAAGCTTTCTTT. Its protein is CASSPSRDTEAFF. Full variable domain (rest looked up from reference TRBV18 and TRBJ1-1): NAGVMQNPRHLVRRRGQEARLRCSPMKGHSHVYWYRQLPEEGLKFMVYLQKENIIDESGMPKERFSAEFPKEGPSILRIQQVVRGDSAAYFCASSPSRDTEAFFGQGTRLTVV.

V gene TRBV28 combines with J gene TRBJ1-2, with TRBD1 matching 12 bases. V shed 7 bases and J 3 bases; nucleotides not matched to a gene: 12. Per the germline V gene, CDR1 is MDHEN and CDR2 is SYDVKM. This CDR3 contains 17 residues. The CDR3 protein is CASISSGTGGVDYGYTF. The CDR3 DNA follows: TGTGCCAGCATTTCGTCCGGGACAGGGGGCGTTGACTATGGCTACACCTTC.

The chain recombines TRBV18 with TRBJ2-7; 15 positions agree with TRBD2. The CDR3 runs to 19 residues. V lost 3 bases, J lost 3 bases, and 12 bases stayed unmatched. The germline CDR1 and CDR2 sequences are KGHSH and LQKENI. CDR3 sequence: CASSPPSGLAGGSVYEQYF. In nucleotides, the CDR3 is TGTGCCAGCTCACCGCCTTCGGGACTAGCGGGGGGATCCGTCTACGAGCAGTACTTC.

In this sample, this clone turned up once. The sample contains more than one DNA sequence encoding this CDR3. The V and J genes are TRBV19 and TRBJ2-5; TRBD1 matches at 9 bases. The CDR3 sequence is 15 residues long. Germline lookup yields CDR1 LNHDA and CDR2 SQIVND (reference sequence). The V and J ends lost 5 bases and 5 bases, in that order; junction bases with no gene match: 9. CDR3 sequence reads: CASSPGTGIQETQYF. CDR3 coding DNA: TGTGCCAGTAGTCCCGGGACAGGGATACAGGAGACCCAGTACTTC.

This rearrangement joins TRBV2 to TRBJ2-4, with 7 nucleotides matching TRBD1. Germline loops: CDR1 SNHLY, CDR2 FYNNEI. There are 12 residues in the CDR3. V was clipped by 8 bases and J by 9 bases; unmatched bases: 7. The CDR3 nucleotides read TGTGCCAGCGGGGGACCAGGGGGCATTCAGTACTTC. Its translation is CASGGPGGIQYF.

The chain uses TRBV7-2 and TRBJ2-1; no definite D call. From germline, CDR1 is SGHTA and CDR2 FQGNSA. The CDR3 has 13 residues. V shed 1 base and J shed 15 bases, with 16 bases lying between them. The CDR3 sequence is CASSLDMARLMFF. DNA for the CDR3: TGTGCCAGCAGCTTAGATATGGCCCGTTTAATGTTCTTC.

This rearrangement joins TRBV11-3 to TRBJ2-1, with a weak D call TRBD1 (6 bases). The germline V and J ends were trimmed by 8 bases and 6 bases, with 17 bases remaining between them. The CDR3 runs to 14 residues. Per the germline V gene, CDR1 is SGHNT and CDR2 is YENEEA. For the CDR3, the DNA is TGTGCCAGCCAATTACTACAGGGATCCAATGAGCAGTTCTTC. As protein: CASQLLQGSNEQFF.

This rearrangement joins TRBV30 to TRBJ1-6; no clear D. The germline V and J ends were trimmed by 3 bases and 6 bases, with 12 bases remaining between them. The CDR3 runs to 14 residues. Germline assignment: CDR1 GTSNPN and CDR2 SVGIG (reference sequence). CDR3 DNA sequence: TGTGCCTGGAGGGATTACGGGAGTAATTCACCCCTCCACTTT. It codes for CAWRDYGSNSPLHF. Variable domain in full (rest from reference TRBV30 and TRBJ1-6): SQTIHQWPATLVQPVGSPLSLECTVEGTSNPNLYWYRQAAGRGLQLLFYSVGIGQISSEVPQNLSASRPQDRQFILSSKKLLLSDSGFYLCAWRDYGSNSPLHFGNGTRLTVT.

The rearrangement links TRBV6-1 to TRBJ1-2; TRBD1 matches 7 bases. The CDR3 has 14 amino acids. Germline V lookup: CDR1 MNHNS, CDR2 SASEGT. The V segment lost 1 base and the J segment 2 bases; nucleotides outside the gene matches: 1. The CDR3 region is CASSEGQGNYGYTF. The CDR3, as DNA: TGTGCCAGCAGTGAAGGACAGGGAAACTATGGCTACACCTTC.

The V gene is TRBV7-2, the J gene TRBJ1-1; D possibly corresponds to TRBD1 (5 bases). V was clipped by 1 base and J by 5 bases, with 8 bases between them. CDR3 length: 13 amino acids. Germline CDR1 is SGHTA and CDR2 is FQGNSA. The CDR3 sequence is CASSLVRGTEAFF. For the CDR3, the DNA is TGTGCCAGCAGCTTAGTTAGGGGAACTGAAGCTTTCTTT. Together with reference TRBV7-2 and TRBJ1-1, the CDR3 gives the full variable domain: GAGVSQSPSNKVTEKGKDVELRCDPISGHTALYWYRQSLGQGLEFLIYFQGNSAPDKSGLPSDRFSAERTGGSVSTLTIQRTQQEDSAVYLCASSLVRGTEAFFGQGTRLTVV.

About this clone itself: This CDR3 is also generated by other DNA sequences in the sample. The CDR3 is CASSHGGGALGEQFF. In DNA, the CDR3 is TGTGCCAGCAGCCATGGCGGGGGGGCCTTAGGTGAGCAGTTCTTC. The chain employs TRBV4-2 and TRBJ2-1; 9 bases line up with TRBD2. V lost 3 bases and J lost 9; bases outside the gene matches: 9. Germline V CDR1 and CDR2: LGHNA, YNFKEQ. There are 15 residues in the CDR3.

This clone has only one observation. J is TRBJ2-7 and V is TRBV12-5; tentative D call: TRBD1 (8 bases). This CDR3 contains 15 residues. CDR1 LGHNT and CDR2 FRNRAP come from the germline V gene. Trimming removed 6 bases from V and 3 bases from J, with 18 bases in between. The chain's CDR3 is CASGQGATSSYEQYF. Written as DNA, the CDR3 is TGTGCTAGTGGCCAGGGGGCGACTAGCAGCTACGAGCAGTACTTC. Combining the CDR3 with reference TRBV12-5 and TRBJ2-7 gives the whole variable domain DARVTQTPRHKVTEMGQEVTMRCQPILGHNTVFWYRQTMMQGLELLAYFRNRAPLDDSGMPKDRFSAEMPDATLATLKIQPSEPRDSAVYFCASGQGATSSYEQYFGPGTRLTVT.

DNA of the CDR3: TGTGCCACCGGGGGCCAAAGGTATGGCTACACCTTC. The encoded protein is CATGGQRYGYTF. The V and J genes are TRBV15 and TRBJ1-2, with D maybe TRBD1 (6 bases). This CDR3 is 12 amino acids long. The germline V gene has CDR1 LNHNV and CDR2 YYDKDF (reference sequence). Trimming took 8 bases from V and 5 from J, leaving 12 bases between them.

V gene TRBV9 combines with J gene TRBJ2-5; tentatively, D is TRBD1 (5 bases). Germline-derived CDR1 and CDR2 are SGDLS and YYNGEE. Trimming removed 2 bases at V and 1 base at J, with 18 bases between. This CDR3 is 17 amino acids long. CDR3 DNA: TGTGCCAGCAGCGTCAGGCCGTCGGACATTCGCCAAGAGACCCAGTACTTC. Its protein is CASSVRPSDIRQETQYF.

The DNA for the CDR3 is TGCGCCAGCAGCTTGGTTGCGGGGGTTACAGTAGCCGATACGCAGTATTTT. Its protein product is CASSLVAGVTVADTQYF. The V call is TRBV5-1, the J call TRBJ2-3; 7 bases are a match to TRBD2. The CDR3 totals 17 residues. Trimming at V came to 0 bases and at J to 6 bases, leaving 13 bases not matched to a gene. Per germline, CDR1 SGHRS and CDR2 YFSETQ.

This rearrangement joins TRBV19 to TRBJ1-4; 9 bases match TRBD1. This CDR3 has 15 residues. CDR1 is LNHDA and CDR2 is SQIVND in the germline V gene (reference sequence). J was trimmed by 4 bases and V by 10 bases; bases with no gene match: 10. The CDR3 DNA is TGTGCCACCACGAGCCCGGGACAGGGTAATGAAAAACTGTTTTTT. Its protein product is CATTSPGQGNEKLFF.

V is TRBV19 and J is TRBJ2-1; 12 bases align to TRBD2. CDR1 is LNHDA, CDR2 SQIVND, per germline (reference sequence). V lost 10 bases, J lost 10 bases, and 5 bases stayed unmatched. The length of the CDR3 is 12 residues. CDR3: CAIRTSGDEQFF. CDR3 bases: TGTGCCATCAGGACTAGCGGGGACGAGCAGTTCTTC.

CDR3 nucleotides: TGTGCCAGCAGTCCGACTAGCGGGGTGTTGGAGACCCAGTACTTC. The encoded protein is CASSPTSGVLETQYF. The V and J genes are TRBV3-1 (or the pseudogene TRBV3-2) and TRBJ2-5; 11 bases are a match to TRBD2. Looked up from germline, CDR1 is LGHDT and CDR2 is YNNKEL (reference sequence). Unmatched junction bases numbered 8, after V lost 6 bases and J lost 5 bases. The CDR3 has 15 residues.

This clone was seen a handful of times. The V call is TRBV28, the J call TRBJ2-4, with TRBD1 matching 9 bases. This CDR3 region has 17 residues. Per germline, CDR1 MDHEN and CDR2 SYDVKM. Trimming cost V 6 bases and J 3 bases; bases outside gene matches: 12. CDR3: CASSPTGGVSDKNIQYF. CDR3 sequence (DNA): TGTGCCAGCAGCCCTACAGGGGGCGTTTCAGACAAAAACATTCAGTACTTC.

The chain joins TRBV11-2 to TRBJ2-2; 12 bases align to TRBD2. CDR1 and CDR2 (germline): SGHAT, FQNNGV. There are 18 residues in the CDR3. J was trimmed by 5 bases and V by 5 bases; bases with no gene match: 12. Here the CDR3 reads CASSRRASGGGNTGELFF. CDR3 coding DNA: TGTGCCAGCAGCCGCCGGGCTAGCGGGGGGGGAAATACCGGGGAGCTGTTTTTT.

This clone was observed a handful of times. The genes are TRBV29-1 and TRBJ2-3; 11 nucleotides match TRBD2. V lost 4 bases and J lost 9; bases outside the gene matches: 12. This CDR3 spans 15 amino acids. The germline CDR1 and CDR2 sequences are SQVTM and ANQGSEA. As DNA, the CDR3 is TGCAGCGTTGGGGACCGGGGACTAGCGGATTCGACGCAGTATTTT. Translated: CSVGDRGLADSTQYF.

This clone was seen a single time. Germline is not matched at one junction end, which may reflect a read error. The rearrangement joins TRBV24-1 to TRBJ2-3; 11 nucleotides agree with TRBD1. The germline V gene encodes CDR1 KGHDR and CDR2 SFDVKD. The CDR3 runs to 16 residues. For the CDR3, the DNA is TGTGCCACCGGTGACGAGGTGGGACAGGGGGAAGATACGCAGTATTTT. Translating gives CATGDEVGQGEDTQYF.

This chain joins TRBV15 and TRBJ1-5; D call uncertain. CDR3 length equals 15 residues. Germline-derived CDR1 and CDR2 are LNHNV and YYDKDF (reference sequence). V was trimmed by 1 base and J by 3 bases, leaving 10 bases between them. The CDR3 DNA is TGTGCCACCAGCAGAGGCCGACAATACAATCAGCCCCAGCATTTT. Amino acids: CATSRGRQYNQPQHF.

The rearrangement links TRBV7-9 to TRBJ2-7; 10 bases agree with TRBD1. CDR3 length: 16 residues. With V trimmed by 4 bases and J by 1 base, 7 bases remained unmatched. Germline V lookup: CDR1 SEHNR, CDR2 FQNEAQ (reference sequence). The CDR3 nucleotides read TGTGCCAGCAGCTGGAGCGGGGGACAGGGGTCCTACGAGCAGTACTTC. Residues: CASSWSGGQGSYEQYF.

The rearrangement links TRBV2 to TRBJ2-3; no firm D call. Germline CDR1 reads SNHLY; CDR2 reads FYNNEI. The CDR3 loop spans 13 amino acids. This chain's CDR3 is CIATSSSTDTQYF. In DNA form, the CDR3 reads TGTATAGCAACCTCGTCTAGCACAGATACGCAGTATTTT.

This clone has more than one count but fewer than ten. The CDR3 loop reads CASSQTRYEQYF. The CDR3 DNA follows: TGTGCCAGCAGCCAGACACGCTACGAGCAGTACTTC. V gene TRBV14 combines with J gene TRBJ2-7; no clear D gene. The germline V gene encodes CDR1 SGHDN and CDR2 FVKESK. This CDR3 is 12 amino acids long. Trimming left V 3 bases short and J 3 bases short, with 6 bases between.

The gene calls are TRBV2 and TRBJ2-7, with D possibly being TRBD1 (6 bases). Trimming cost V 6 bases and J 0 bases, with 12 bases left between them. This CDR3 has 14 amino acids. From germline, CDR1 is SNHLY and CDR2 FYNNEI. CDR3 in DNA: TGTGCCAGCAGGGACACAGGGAGCTCCTACGAGCAGTACTTC. This sequence encodes CASRDTGSSYEQYF.

The gene calls are TRBV6-1 and TRBJ2-3, with D uncertain. Trimming removed 3 bases from V and 4 bases from J, with 5 bases in between. CDR1 MNHNS and CDR2 SASEGT come from the germline V gene. This CDR3 has 12 amino acids. CDR3 protein: CASSDPADTQYF. CDR3 nucleotides: TGTGCCAGCAGTGACCCTGCAGATACGCAGTATTTT.